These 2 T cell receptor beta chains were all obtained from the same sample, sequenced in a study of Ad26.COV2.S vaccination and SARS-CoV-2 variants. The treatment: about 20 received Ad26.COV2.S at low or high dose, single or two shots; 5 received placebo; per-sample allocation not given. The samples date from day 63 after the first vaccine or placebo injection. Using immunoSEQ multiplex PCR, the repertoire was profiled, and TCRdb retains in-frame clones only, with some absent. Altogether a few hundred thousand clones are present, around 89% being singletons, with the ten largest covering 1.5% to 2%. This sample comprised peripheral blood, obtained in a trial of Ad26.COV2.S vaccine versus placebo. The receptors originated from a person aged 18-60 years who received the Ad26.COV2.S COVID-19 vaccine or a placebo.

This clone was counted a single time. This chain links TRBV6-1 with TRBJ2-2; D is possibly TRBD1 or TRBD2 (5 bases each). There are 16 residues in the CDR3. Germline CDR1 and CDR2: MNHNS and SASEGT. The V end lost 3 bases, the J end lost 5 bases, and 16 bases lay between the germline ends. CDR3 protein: CASSDRGTGGTGELFF. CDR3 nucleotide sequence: TGTGCCAGCAGTGACCGAGGGACGGGTGGGACCGGGGAGCTGTTTTTT.

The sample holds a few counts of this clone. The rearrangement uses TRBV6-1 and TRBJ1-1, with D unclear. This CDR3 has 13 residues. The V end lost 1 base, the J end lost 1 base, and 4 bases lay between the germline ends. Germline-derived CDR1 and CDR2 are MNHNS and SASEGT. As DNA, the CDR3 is TGTGCCAGCAGTGAAGGGTGGAACACTGAAGCTTTCTTT. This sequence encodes CASSEGWNTEAFF.